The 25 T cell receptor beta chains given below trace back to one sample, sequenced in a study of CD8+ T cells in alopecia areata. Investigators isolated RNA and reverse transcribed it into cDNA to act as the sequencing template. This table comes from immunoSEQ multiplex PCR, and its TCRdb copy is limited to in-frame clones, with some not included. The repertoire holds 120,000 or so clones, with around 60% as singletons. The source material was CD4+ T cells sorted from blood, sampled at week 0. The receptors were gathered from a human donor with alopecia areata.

CDR3 protein: CASSLLSGGAAEAFF. The CDR3 DNA is TGTGCCAGCAGCTTACTTTCTGGGGGGGCCGCTGAAGCTTTCTTT. The V and J genes are TRBV7-9 and TRBJ1-1; a possible D gene is TRBD1 (6 bases). Germline CDR1 is SEHNR and CDR2 is FQNEAQ (reference sequence). V was cut by 2 bases and J by 6 bases, with 16 bases left in between. This CDR3 has 15 residues. Combining the CDR3 with reference TRBV7-9 and TRBJ1-1 gives the whole variable domain DTGVSQNPRHKITKRGQNVTFRCDPISEHNRLYWYRQTLGQGPEFLTYFQNEAQLEKSRLLSDRFSAERPKGSFSTLEIQRTEQGDSAMYLCASSLLSGGAAEAFFGQGTRLTVV.

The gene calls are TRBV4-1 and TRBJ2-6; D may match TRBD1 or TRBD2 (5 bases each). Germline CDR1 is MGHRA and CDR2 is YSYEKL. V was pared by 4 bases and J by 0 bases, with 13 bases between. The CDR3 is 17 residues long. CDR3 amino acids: CASSLRGFVSGANVLTF. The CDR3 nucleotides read TGCGCCAGCAGCCTGAGGGGTTTTGTCTCTGGGGCCAACGTCCTGACTTTC.

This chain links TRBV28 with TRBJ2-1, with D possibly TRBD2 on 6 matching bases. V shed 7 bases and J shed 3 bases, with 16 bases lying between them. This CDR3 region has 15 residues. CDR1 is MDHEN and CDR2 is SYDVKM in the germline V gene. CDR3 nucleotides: TGTGCCAGCAAGCCTAGCGCGGGGCTCTACAATGAGCAGTTCTTC. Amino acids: CASKPSAGLYNEQFF.

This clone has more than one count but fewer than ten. The CDR3 sequence is CASSLYGGGGSYEQYF. The DNA for the CDR3 is TGTGCCAGCAGCTTATACGGCGGGGGTGGCTCCTACGAGCAGTACTTC. The genes are TRBV11-1 and TRBJ2-7, with TRBD2 identical over 7 bases. This CDR3 is 16 amino acids long. CDR1 is SGHAT, CDR2 FQDESV, per germline (reference sequence). V dropped 2 bases and J dropped 0; count of bases not matched to a gene: 7.

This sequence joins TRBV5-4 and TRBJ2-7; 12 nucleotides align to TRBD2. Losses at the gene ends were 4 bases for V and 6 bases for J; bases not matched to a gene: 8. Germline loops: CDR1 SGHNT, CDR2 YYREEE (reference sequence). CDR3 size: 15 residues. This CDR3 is CASSDLAGGPSEQYF. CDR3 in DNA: TGTGCCAGCAGCGATCTAGCGGGAGGGCCCTCCGAGCAGTACTTC.

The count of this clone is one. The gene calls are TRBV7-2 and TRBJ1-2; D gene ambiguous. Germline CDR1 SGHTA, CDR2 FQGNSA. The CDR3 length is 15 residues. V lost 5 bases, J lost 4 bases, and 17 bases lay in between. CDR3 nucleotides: TGTGCCAGCAGCCTCAAAATTCGAGGGTCCTATGGCTACACCTTC. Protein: CASSLKIRGSYGYTF.

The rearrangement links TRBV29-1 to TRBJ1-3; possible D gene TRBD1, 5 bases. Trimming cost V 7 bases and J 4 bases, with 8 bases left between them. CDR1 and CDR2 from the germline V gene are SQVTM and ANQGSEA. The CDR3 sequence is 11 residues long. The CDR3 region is CSARTGNTIYF. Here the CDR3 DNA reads TGCAGCGCCCGGACAGGAAACACCATATATTTT.

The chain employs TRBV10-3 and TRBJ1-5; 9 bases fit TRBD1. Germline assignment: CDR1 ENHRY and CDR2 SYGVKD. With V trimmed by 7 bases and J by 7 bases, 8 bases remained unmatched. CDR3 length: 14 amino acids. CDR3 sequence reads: CAITQDRGGQPQHF. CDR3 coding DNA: TGTGCCATCACCCAGGACAGGGGAGGCCAGCCCCAGCATTTT.

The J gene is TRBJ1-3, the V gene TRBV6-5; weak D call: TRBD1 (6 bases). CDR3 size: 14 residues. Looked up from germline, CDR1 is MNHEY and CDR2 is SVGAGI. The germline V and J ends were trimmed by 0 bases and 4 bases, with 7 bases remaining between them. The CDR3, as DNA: TGTGCCAGCAGTTACTCAGGGGGAGGAAACACCATATATTTT. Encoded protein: CASSYSGGGNTIYF.

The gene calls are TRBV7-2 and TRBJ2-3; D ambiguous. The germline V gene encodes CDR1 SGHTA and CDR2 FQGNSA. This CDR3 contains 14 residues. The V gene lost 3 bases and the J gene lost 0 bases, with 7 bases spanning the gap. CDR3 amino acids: CASSFVYSTDTQYF. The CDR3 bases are TGTGCCAGCAGCTTCGTATATAGCACAGATACGCAGTATTTT.

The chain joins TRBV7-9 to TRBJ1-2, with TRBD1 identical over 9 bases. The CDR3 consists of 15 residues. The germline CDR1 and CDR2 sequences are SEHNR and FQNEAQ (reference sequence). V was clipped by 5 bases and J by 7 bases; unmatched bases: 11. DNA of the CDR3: TGTGCCAGCAGCCGAGATCGGACAGGGGATGGTGGCTACACCTTC. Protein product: CASSRDRTGDGGYTF. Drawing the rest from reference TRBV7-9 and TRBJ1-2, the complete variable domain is DTGVSQNPRHKITKRGQNVTFRCDPISEHNRLYWYRQTLGQGPEFLTYFQNEAQLEKSRLLSDRFSAERPKGSFSTLEIQRTEQGDSAMYLCASSRDRTGDGGYTFGSGTRLTVV.

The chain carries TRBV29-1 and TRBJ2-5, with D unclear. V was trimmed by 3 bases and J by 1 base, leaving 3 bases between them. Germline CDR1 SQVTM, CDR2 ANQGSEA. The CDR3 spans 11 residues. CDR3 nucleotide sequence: TGCAGCGTTGATGTCCAAGAGACCCAGTACTTC. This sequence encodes CSVDVQETQYF.

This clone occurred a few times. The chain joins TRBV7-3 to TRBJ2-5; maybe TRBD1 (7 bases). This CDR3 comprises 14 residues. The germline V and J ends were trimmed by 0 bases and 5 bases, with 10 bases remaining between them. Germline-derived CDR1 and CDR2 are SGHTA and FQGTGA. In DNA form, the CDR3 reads TGTGCCAGCAGCTTAACGGAGGGGGCCGAGACCCAGTACTTC. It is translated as CASSLTEGAETQYF.

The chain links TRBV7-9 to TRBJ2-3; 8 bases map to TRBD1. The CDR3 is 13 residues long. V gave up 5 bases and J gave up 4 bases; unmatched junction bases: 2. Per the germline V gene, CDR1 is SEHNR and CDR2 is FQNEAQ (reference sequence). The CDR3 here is CASSRTGSDTQYF. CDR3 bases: TGTGCCAGCAGCAGGACAGGGTCAGATACGCAGTATTTT.

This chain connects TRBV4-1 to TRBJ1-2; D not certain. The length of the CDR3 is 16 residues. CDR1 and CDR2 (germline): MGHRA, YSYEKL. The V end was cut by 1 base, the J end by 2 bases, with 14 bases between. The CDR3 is CASSQGGVIQNYGYTF. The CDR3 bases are TGCGCCAGCAGCCAAGGAGGAGTCATCCAAAACTATGGCTACACCTTC.

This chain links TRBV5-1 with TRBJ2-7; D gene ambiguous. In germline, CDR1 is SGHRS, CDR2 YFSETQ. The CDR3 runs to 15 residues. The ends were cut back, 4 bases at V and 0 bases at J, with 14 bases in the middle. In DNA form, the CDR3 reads TGCGCCAGCAGCCTCCTTCCCGCTAGCTCCTACGAGCAGTACTTC. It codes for CASSLLPASSYEQYF.

For the CDR3, the DNA is TGTGCCAGCTCACCAGCGAACGGACAGGGTTCATACAATGAGCAGTTCTTC. Translation: CASSPANGQGSYNEQFF. The chain links TRBV18 to TRBJ2-1, with TRBD1 matching 8 bases. V shed 2 bases and J 4 bases; nucleotides not matched to a gene: 10. The length of the CDR3 is 17 residues. The germline CDR1 and CDR2 sequences are KGHSH and LQKENI.

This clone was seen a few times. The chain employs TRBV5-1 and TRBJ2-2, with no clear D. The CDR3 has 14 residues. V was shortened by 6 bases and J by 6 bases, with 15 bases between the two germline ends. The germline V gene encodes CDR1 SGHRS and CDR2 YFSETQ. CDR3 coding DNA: TGCGCCAGCAAGGCTCAAGGGATAGCCGGGGAGCTGTTTTTT. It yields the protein CASKAQGIAGELFF.

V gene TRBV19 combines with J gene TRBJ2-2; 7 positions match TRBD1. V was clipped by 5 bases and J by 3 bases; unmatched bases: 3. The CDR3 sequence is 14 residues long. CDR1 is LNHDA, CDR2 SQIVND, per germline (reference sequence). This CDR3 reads CASSWDSYTGELFF. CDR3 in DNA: TGTGCCAGTAGTTGGGACAGTTACACCGGGGAGCTGTTTTTT. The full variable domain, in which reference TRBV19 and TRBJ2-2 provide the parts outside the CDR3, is DGGITQSPKYLFRKEGQNVTLSCEQNLNHDAMYWYRQDPGQGLRLIYYSQIVNDFQKGDIAEGYSVSREKKESFPLTVTSAQKNPTAFYLCASSWDSYTGELFFGEGSRLTVL.

The CDR3 sequence is CASSFTTQGNNEQFF. In DNA, the CDR3 is TGTGCCAGCAGCTTTACCACCCAGGGGAACAATGAGCAGTTCTTC. The chain is built from TRBV7-3 and TRBJ2-1, with D maybe TRBD1 (6 bases). The germline V and J ends were trimmed by 3 bases and 5 bases, with 14 bases remaining between them. The CDR3 contains 15 residues. Germline V gives CDR1 SGHTA, CDR2 FQGTGA.

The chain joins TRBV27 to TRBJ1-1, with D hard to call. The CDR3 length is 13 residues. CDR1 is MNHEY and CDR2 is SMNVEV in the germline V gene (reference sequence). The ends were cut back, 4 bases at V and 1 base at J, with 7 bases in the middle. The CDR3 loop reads CASSWKGNTEAFF. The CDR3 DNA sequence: TGTGCCAGCAGTTGGAAGGGGAACACTGAAGCTTTCTTT.

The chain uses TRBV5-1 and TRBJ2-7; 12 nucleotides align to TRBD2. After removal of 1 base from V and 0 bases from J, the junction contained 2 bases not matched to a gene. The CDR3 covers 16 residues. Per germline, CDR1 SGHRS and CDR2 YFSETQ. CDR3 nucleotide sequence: TGCGCCAGCAGCTTGTTACTAGCGGGAGGCTCCTACGAGCAGTACTTC. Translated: CASSLLLAGGSYEQYF.

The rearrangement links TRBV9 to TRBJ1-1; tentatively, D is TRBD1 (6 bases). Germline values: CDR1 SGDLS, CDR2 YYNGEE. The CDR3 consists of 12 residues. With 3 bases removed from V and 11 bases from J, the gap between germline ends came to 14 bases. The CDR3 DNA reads TGTGCCAGCAGCGACGGGGGGCGCAACGCTTTCTTT. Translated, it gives CASSDGGRNAFF. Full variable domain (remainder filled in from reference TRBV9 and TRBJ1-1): DSGVTQTPKHLITATGQRVTLRCSPRSGDLSVYWYQQSLDQGLQFLIQYYNGEERAKGNILERFSAQQFPDLHSELNLSSLELGDSALYFCASSDGGRNAFFGQGTRLTVV.

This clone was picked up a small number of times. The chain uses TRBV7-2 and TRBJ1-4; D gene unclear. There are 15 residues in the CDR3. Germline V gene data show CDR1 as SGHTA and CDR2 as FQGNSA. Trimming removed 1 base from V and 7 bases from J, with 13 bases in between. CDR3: CASSLGPRDSEKLFF. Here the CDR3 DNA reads TGTGCCAGCAGCTTAGGACCTAGGGATAGTGAAAAACTGTTTTTT.

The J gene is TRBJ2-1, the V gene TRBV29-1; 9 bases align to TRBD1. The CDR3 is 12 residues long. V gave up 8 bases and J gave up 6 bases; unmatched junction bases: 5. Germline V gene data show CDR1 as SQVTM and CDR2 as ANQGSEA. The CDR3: CSTGQGSNEQFF. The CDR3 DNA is TGCAGCACGGGACAGGGATCCAATGAGCAGTTCTTC.